This TCR beta chain was obtained from a study of PD-L1 blockade in urothelial cancer. Study-level background: Blood analyses occurred 3 weeks (second dose) and 6 weeks post treatment start.

Sequencing used immunoSEQ multiplex PCR; TCRdb keeps in-frame clones, though not all of them. The sample has about 26,000 clones; 65% to 90% are singletons. The V gene lost 4 bases and the J gene lost 1 base, with 17 bases spanning the gap. CDR3 length: 16 residues. The germline CDR1 and CDR2 sequences are SGHTS and YDEGEE. This chain uses TRBV5-8 with TRBJ2-5; tentative D call: TRBD1 (6 bases). The starting material was PBMCs, obtained around atezolizumab (anti-PD-L1) treatment. The source of this sequence is a man between 60 and 75 years old with urothelial cancer. The CDR3 is CASSVRTAAIQETQYF. In DNA form, the CDR3 reads TGTGCCAGCAGCGTCCGGACAGCAGCCATCCAAGAGACCCAGTACTTC.